The 30 T cell receptor beta chains reported below all come from one sample, sequenced in a study of blood T cell repertoires in COVID-19. Sequencing used immunoSEQ multiplex PCR; TCRdb keeps in-frame clones, though not all of them. Seen here are around 250,000 clones, around 83% observed once, and the top ten hold around 2%. Sequenced: peripheral blood. The receptor set was obtained from a man aged 25-45 years who had recovered from COVID-19.

This chain connects TRBV2 to TRBJ1-2; D is ambiguous. Trimming pared 4 bases from V and 8 bases from J, leaving 14 bases between. The CDR3 runs to 13 residues. CDR1 is SNHLY and CDR2 is FYNNEI in the germline V gene. The CDR3 protein is CASSGAGRGGYTF. The CDR3 nucleotides are TGTGCCAGCAGTGGGGCGGGGAGAGGAGGCTACACCTTC.

This clone came up a few times. This rearrangement joins TRBV18 to TRBJ2-6, with 7 bases identical to TRBD1. Trimming at V came to 6 bases and at J to 6 bases, leaving 11 bases not matched to a gene. Germline V gene sequence: CDR1 KGHSH, CDR2 LQKENI. This CDR3 comprises 16 residues. CDR3 residues: CASSPGTVLEANVLTF. CDR3 nucleotide sequence: TGTGCCAGCTCGCCCGGGACAGTTTTAGAGGCCAACGTCCTGACTTTC.

This sequence joins TRBV19 and TRBJ2-3; 12 bases are shared with TRBD2. This CDR3 is built from 15 residues. Germline V gene data show CDR1 as LNHDA and CDR2 as SQIVND (reference sequence). CDR3 loop: CAASGGARGTDTQYF. The CDR3 coding sequence is TGTGCAGCTAGCGGGGGGGCCAGGGGCACAGATACGCAGTATTTT.

This chain connects TRBV19 to TRBJ1-3; D is perhaps TRBD1 (6 bases). CDR1 is LNHDA, CDR2 SQIVND, per germline (reference sequence). The CDR3 runs 13 residues. V dropped 4 bases and J dropped 9 bases, with 13 bases sitting between them. DNA for the CDR3: TGTGCCAGTAGTACAAACAGGGCTGGCACCATATATTTT. Translated: CASSTNRAGTIYF.

The chain combines TRBV11-2 with TRBJ2-5, with TRBD1 identical over 11 bases. The CDR3 has 18 residues. V was clipped by 0 bases and J by 2 bases; unmatched bases: 8. The V gene's germline CDR1 is SGHAT and CDR2 FQNNGV. The chain's CDR3 is CASSLERDRGWRQETQYF. The CDR3 DNA sequence: TGTGCCAGCAGCTTAGAAAGGGACAGGGGGTGGCGTCAAGAGACCCAGTACTTC.

V usage is TRBV11-2 and J usage is TRBJ2-7, with D hard to call. The CDR3 spans 13 residues. CDR1 SGHAT and CDR2 FQNNGV come from the germline V gene. V was cut by 1 base and J by 0 bases, with 4 bases left in between. CDR3 residues: CASSLVNSYEQYV. CDR3 DNA sequence: TGTGCCAGCAGCTTAGTCAACTCCTACGAGCAGTACGTC.

The chain uses TRBV7-2 and TRBJ2-5, with 8 bases identical to TRBD2. CDR1 SGHTA and CDR2 FQGNSA come from the germline V gene. V shed 2 bases, J shed 5 bases, and the junction held 10 bases outside the gene matches. This CDR3 comprises 16 residues. The CDR3 DNA reads TGTGCCAGCAGCTTAACCCCCGGCGCTAGCGGGGAGACCCAGTACTTC. Its translation: CASSLTPGASGETQYF.

The J gene is TRBJ1-5, the V gene TRBV28, with 8 bases aligning to TRBD1. V gave up 9 bases and J gave up 3 bases; unmatched junction bases: 4. Germline CDR1 reads MDHEN; CDR2 reads SYDVKM. The CDR3 is 13 residues long. The CDR3 sequence: CASRTGYNQPQHF. In DNA form, the CDR3 reads TGTGCCAGTAGGACAGGGTACAATCAGCCCCAGCATTTT.

The gene calls are TRBV19 and TRBJ2-5; no reliable D call. V shed 3 bases and J shed 5 bases, with 10 bases lying between them. This CDR3 comprises 13 residues. The V gene's germline CDR1 is LNHDA and CDR2 SQIVND (reference sequence). This chain's CDR3 is CASSIIGSETQYF. The CDR3 DNA is TGTGCCAGTAGTATTATTGGCAGTGAGACCCAGTACTTC.

This CDR3 reads CASSQDEGGAGDEQFF. CDR3 bases: TGTGCCAGCAGCCAAGATGAAGGGGGGGCAGGGGATGAGCAGTTCTTC. The J gene is TRBJ2-1, the V gene TRBV3-1 (or the pseudogene TRBV3-2); maybe TRBD2 (7 bases). From germline, CDR1 is LGHDT and CDR2 YNNKEL (reference sequence). Trimming stripped 0 bases from V and 8 bases from J, with 17 bases between. The CDR3 loop spans 16 amino acids.

The chain employs TRBV5-1 and TRBJ1-1, with TRBD1 matching 7 bases. The V gene end was trimmed by 3 bases and the J gene end by 3 bases; junction bases not matched to a gene: 2. CDR1 is SGHRS, CDR2 YFSETQ, per germline. The CDR3 totals 13 residues. The CDR3 sequence: CASSYRGDTEAFF. Written as DNA, the CDR3 is TGCGCCAGCAGCTACAGGGGTGACACTGAAGCTTTCTTT.

V gene TRBV5-1 combines with J gene TRBJ1-3, with D possibly matching TRBD1 (5 bases). V was trimmed by 1 base and J by 2 bases, leaving 19 bases between them. Germline CDR1 SGHRS, CDR2 YFSETQ. This CDR3 contains 18 residues. This chain's CDR3 is CASSLRSIQTGAGNTIYF. In nucleotides, the CDR3 is TGCGCCAGCAGCTTGCGTTCCATCCAAACGGGGGCTGGAAACACCATATATTTT. The full variable domain, rest sourced from reference TRBV5-1 and TRBJ1-3, is KAGVTQTPRYLIKTRGQQVTLSCSPISGHRSVSWYQQTPGQGLQFLFEYFSETQRNKGNFPGRFSGRQFSNSRSEMNVSTLELGDSALYLCASSLRSIQTGAGNTIYFGEGSWLTVV.

The J gene is TRBJ1-2, the V gene TRBV4-1; tentative D call: TRBD1 (5 bases). V lost 1 base and J 2 bases, leaving 5 bases between the germline ends. Germline CDR1 MGHRA, CDR2 YSYEKL. The CDR3 is 13 residues long. CDR3 coding DNA: TGCGCCAGCAGCCAAGCAGGGAACTATGGCTACACCTTC. Translating gives CASSQAGNYGYTF.

The chain combines TRBV4-1 with TRBJ2-1; TRBD1 might be the D (5 bases). Germline V CDR1 and CDR2: MGHRA, YSYEKL. The CDR3 runs to 16 residues. The V end was cut by 0 bases, the J end by 3 bases, with 12 bases between. This chain's CDR3 is CASSQDRQNYYNEQFF. DNA of the CDR3: TGCGCCAGCAGCCAAGATCGACAGAATTACTACAATGAGCAGTTCTTC.

This clone was observed a handful of times. The V and J genes are TRBV12-5 and TRBJ1-2, with D maybe TRBD1 (5 bases). The germline V gene encodes CDR1 LGHNT and CDR2 FRNRAP. V lost 1 base to trimming and J lost 2 bases, with 14 bases between them. This CDR3 contains 16 residues. The CDR3 DNA is TGTGCTAGTGGTTTGGCGCTAGGGGAAACGAACTATGGCTACACCTTC. Translation gives CASGLALGETNYGYTF.

This chain uses TRBV4-1 with TRBJ2-1, with D maybe TRBD2 (6 bases). V was clipped by 0 bases and J by 3 bases, with 15 bases between them. CDR1 and CDR2 (germline): MGHRA, YSYEKL. This CDR3 is 17 amino acids long. The CDR3, as DNA: TGCGCCAGCAGCCAAGAACTCGCCGGGGGAATCTACAATGAGCAGTTCTTC. This encodes CASSQELAGGIYNEQFF.

This clone has more than one count but fewer than ten. The genes are TRBV11-2 and TRBJ2-1, with D tentatively TRBD2 (6 bases). V was trimmed by 6 bases and J by 6 bases, leaving 15 bases between them. Germline V gives CDR1 SGHAT, CDR2 FQNNGV. The CDR3 runs to 14 residues. CDR3: CASRGRGTFNEQFF. The CDR3 DNA sequence: TGTGCCAGCAGAGGACGAGGGACTTTCAATGAGCAGTTCTTC.

This clone has only one observation. The chain is built from TRBV2 and TRBJ2-5; perhaps TRBD2 as D (6 bases). Germline values: CDR1 SNHLY, CDR2 FYNNEI. This CDR3 is built from 12 residues. V dropped 6 bases and J dropped 5 bases, with 10 bases sitting between them. The CDR3 DNA is TGTGCCAGCAGGTGGGGGGTGGAGACCCAGTACTTC. Translating it yields CASRWGVETQYF.

This chain connects TRBV5-6 to TRBJ2-7, with 9 bases aligning to TRBD1. The CDR3 sequence is 14 residues long. Looked up from germline, CDR1 is SGHDT and CDR2 is YYEEEE. J lost 0 bases, V lost 5 bases, and 3 bases had no gene match. The CDR3 nucleotides are TGTGCCAGCAGAACGACAGGGGGCTCCTACGAGCAGTACTTC. The encoded protein is CASRTTGGSYEQYF.

The chain links TRBV5-1 to TRBJ2-3, with 10 bases matching TRBD2. After removal of 3 bases from V and 5 bases from J, the junction contained 9 bases not matched to a gene. The CDR3 totals 16 residues. Germline values: CDR1 SGHRS, CDR2 YFSETQ. CDR3 in amino acids: CASSSVTSGFEDTQYF. CDR3 in DNA: TGCGCCAGCAGCTCCGTGACTAGCGGGTTCGAAGATACGCAGTATTTT.

The chain carries TRBV27 and TRBJ2-1, with D possibly matching TRBD1 (5 bases). The ends were cut back, 2 bases at V and 6 bases at J, with 8 bases in the middle. Germline V CDR1 and CDR2: MNHEY, SMNVEV (reference sequence). The CDR3 loop spans 13 amino acids. The CDR3 protein is CASSLIGVNEQFF. CDR3 nucleotide sequence: TGTGCCAGCAGTTTAATAGGGGTCAATGAGCAGTTCTTC.

The rearrangement joins TRBV3-1 (or the pseudogene TRBV3-2) to TRBJ2-5; tentatively, D is TRBD1 (5 bases). V lost 1 base, J lost 6 bases, and 18 bases lay in between. There are 16 residues in the CDR3. Germline V gene lookup returns CDR1 LGHDT and CDR2 YNNKEL (reference sequence). The CDR3 region has the DNA TGTGCCAGCAGCCAAGCGATTACCATGGCAGGGAAGACCCAGTACTTC. It encodes CASSQAITMAGKTQYF.

The V and J genes are TRBV27 and TRBJ1-1; no reliable D call. CDR3 length: 13 amino acids. V dropped 6 bases and J dropped 0 bases, with 8 bases sitting between them. From germline, CDR1 is MNHEY and CDR2 SMNVEV (reference sequence). The CDR3 is CASSDSVNTEAFF. The CDR3 DNA follows: TGTGCCAGCAGCGACTCAGTGAACACTGAAGCTTTCTTT.

The V and J genes are TRBV2 and TRBJ2-7; 8 nucleotides match TRBD2. The CDR3 sequence is 13 residues long. Trimming removed 6 bases from V and 4 bases from J; junction bases left unmatched: 5. Germline lookup yields CDR1 SNHLY and CDR2 FYNNEI. The CDR3: CASRSGGLYEQYV. The CDR3 DNA sequence: TGTGCCAGCAGGAGCGGGGGCTTGTACGAGCAGTACGTC.

Concerning this clone itself: A much larger clone differs from this one at a single base, so this may be a read error. The chain couples TRBV28 to TRBJ2-5, with 9 bases identical to TRBD1. Germline V CDR1 and CDR2: MDHEN, SYDVKM. J lost 3 bases, V lost 5 bases, and 1 base had no gene match. The CDR3 has 13 residues. The CDR3 coding sequence is TGTGCCAGCAGTAGGACAGGGGAAGAGACCCAGTACTTC. This codes for CASSRTGEETQYF.

This rearrangement joins TRBV5-1 to TRBJ1-3; possible D gene TRBD1, 6 bases. The CDR3 extends over 15 amino acids. Germline V gene data show CDR1 as SGHRS and CDR2 as YFSETQ. Trimming left V 4 bases short and J 0 bases short, with 11 bases between. CDR3 coding DNA: TGCGCCAGCAGCATACCGGACAGCTCTGGAAACACCATATATTTT. This sequence encodes CASSIPDSSGNTIYF.

The chain couples TRBV15 to TRBJ1-4; 9 nucleotides align to TRBD1. V shed 2 bases and J 2 bases; nucleotides not matched to a gene: 3. The germline CDR1 and CDR2 sequences are LNHNV and YYDKDF (reference sequence). This CDR3 comprises 16 residues. CDR3 region: CATSRLTGGTNEKLFF. Written as DNA, the CDR3 is TGTGCCACCAGCAGACTGACAGGGGGGACTAATGAAAAACTGTTTTTT.

The V call is TRBV25-1, the J call TRBJ2-3, with D unclear. Germline CDR1 MGHDK, CDR2 SYGVNS. The CDR3 loop spans 15 amino acids. Trimming cost V 0 bases and J 7 bases, with 14 bases left between them. The CDR3 sequence: CASSEYYTDSNTQYF. The CDR3 DNA is TGTGCCAGCAGTGAATATTACACCGACTCGAATACGCAGTATTTT.

Remarks on this clone: Relative to the germline gene, one junction end is altered; a read error may explain this. Written as DNA, the CDR3 is TGTGCCAGCACCTCCGGGACTAACTCCCATAATTCACCCCTCCACTTT. Residues: CASTSGTNSHNSPLHF. V gene TRBV27 combines with J gene TRBJ1-6, with D perhaps TRBD1 (5 bases). Germline V CDR1 and CDR2: MNHEY, SMNVEV (reference sequence). The CDR3 runs 16 residues.

Concerning this clone: Other DNA sequences within the sample encode an identical CDR3. The chain joins TRBV20-1 to TRBJ2-5; TRBD1 is a possible D gene (5 bases). The germline CDR1 and CDR2 sequences are DFQATT and SNEGSKA (reference sequence). Trimming removed 6 bases at V and 2 bases at J, with 7 bases between. CDR3 length: 11 residues. CDR3 DNA: TGCAGTGCCTCAGGGCAAGAGACCCAGTACTTC. Its translation: CSASGQETQYF.